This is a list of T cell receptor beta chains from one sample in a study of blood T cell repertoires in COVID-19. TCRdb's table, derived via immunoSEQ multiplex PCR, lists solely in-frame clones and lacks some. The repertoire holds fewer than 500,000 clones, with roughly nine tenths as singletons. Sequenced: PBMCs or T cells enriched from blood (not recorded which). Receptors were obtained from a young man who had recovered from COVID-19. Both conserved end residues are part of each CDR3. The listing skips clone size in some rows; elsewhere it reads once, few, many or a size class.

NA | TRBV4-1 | CASSQGLLAASDEQYF
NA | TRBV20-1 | CSASQGDEVSPLHF
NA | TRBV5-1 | CASSLGGQGFQPQHF
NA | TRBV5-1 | CASSVAGSSYNEQFF
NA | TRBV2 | CASTLLTSTGELFF
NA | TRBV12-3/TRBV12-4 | CASRRGRYEQYF
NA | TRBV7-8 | CASSQPTGGQPQHF
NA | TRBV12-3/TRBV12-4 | CASTTPGAEQFF
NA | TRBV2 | CASGFRGETQYF
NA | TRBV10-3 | CAISDILTSGRSAGANVLTF
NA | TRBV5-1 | CASSLGGDFEQFF
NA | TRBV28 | CASTSPGGRVAGVSEQYF
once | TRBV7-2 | CASSLVGDSNQPQHF
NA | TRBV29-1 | CSAHREGTQQFF
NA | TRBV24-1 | CATTDWGADTQYF
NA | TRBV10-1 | CASSESTTEQYNEQFF
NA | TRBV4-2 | CASSTVATNEKLFF
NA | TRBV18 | CASSPKQGLVDTQYF
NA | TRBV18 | CASSDWGQMSGYTF
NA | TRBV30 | CAWSPMTGVEQYF
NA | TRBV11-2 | CASSLGQGKLSYNEQFF
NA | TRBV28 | CASSLFDRGNIQYF
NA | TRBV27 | CASSGGPENTGELFF
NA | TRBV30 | CAWSGGQGSSYYGYTF
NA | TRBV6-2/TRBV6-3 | CASSLQGDTQYF
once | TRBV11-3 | CASSVTGLTDTQYF
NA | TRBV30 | CAWSSGGGRYGYTF
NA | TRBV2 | CASSEVAGGNSPLHF
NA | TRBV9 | CASSVETGSGNTIYF
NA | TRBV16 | CASSPSSSPLHF
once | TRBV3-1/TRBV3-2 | CASSPRGGETQYF
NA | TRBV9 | CASTGAGNTIYF
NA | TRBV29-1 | CSVRTGDQKNIQYF
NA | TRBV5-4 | CASSWHQETQYF
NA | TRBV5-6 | CASSLTRYEQYF
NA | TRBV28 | CASTITSGLTGTQYF
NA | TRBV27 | CASTPEEGAGYGYTF
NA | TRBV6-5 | CASSRVPSYEQYF
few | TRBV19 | CASRGQGQGNEQFF
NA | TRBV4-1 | CASSQGQGSYNEQFF
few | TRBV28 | CASSPTWAGDTNGYTF
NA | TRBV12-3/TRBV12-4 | CASSLGRQWPQHF
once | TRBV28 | CASRLVDSSNTGELFF